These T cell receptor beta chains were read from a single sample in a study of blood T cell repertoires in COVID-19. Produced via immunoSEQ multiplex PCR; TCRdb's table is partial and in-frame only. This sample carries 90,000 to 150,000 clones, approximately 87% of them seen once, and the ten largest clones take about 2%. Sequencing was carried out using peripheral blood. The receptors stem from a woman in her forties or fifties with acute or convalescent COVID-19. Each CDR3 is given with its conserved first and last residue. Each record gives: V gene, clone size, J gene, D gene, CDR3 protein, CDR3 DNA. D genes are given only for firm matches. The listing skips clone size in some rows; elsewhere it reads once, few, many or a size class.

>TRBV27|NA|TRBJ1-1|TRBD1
CASRRGREAFF
TGTGCCAGCAGAAGGGGGCGTGAGGCTTTCTTT
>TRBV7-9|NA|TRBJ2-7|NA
CASSVPSAGEQYF
TGTGCCAGCAGCGTTCCTTCGGCGGGCGAGCAGTACTTC
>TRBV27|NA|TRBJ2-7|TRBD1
CASSFGQGIYEQYF
TGTGCCAGCAGTTTCGGACAGGGCATCTACGAGCAGTACTTC
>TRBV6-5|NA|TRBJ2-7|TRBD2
CATDPGLAGDYEQYF
TGTGCCACCGACCCGGGACTAGCGGGAGACTACGAGCAGTACTTC
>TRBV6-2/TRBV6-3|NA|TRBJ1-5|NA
CASSYNLDSRISNQPQHF
TGTGCCAGCAGTTACAATCTCGACAGCCGTATATCCAATCAGCCCCAGCATTTT
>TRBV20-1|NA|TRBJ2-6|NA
CSASPPGGANVLTF
TGCAGTGCTAGTCCTCCCGGGGGGGCCAACGTCCTGACTTTC
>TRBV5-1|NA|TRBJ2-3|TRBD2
CASSLAGGRGDTQYF
TGCGCCAGCAGCTTGGCCGGCGGGAGAGGAGATACGCAGTATTTT
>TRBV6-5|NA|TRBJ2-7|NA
CATSEGSSYEQYF
TGTGCCACCTCGGAGGGGAGCTCCTACGAGCAGTACTTC
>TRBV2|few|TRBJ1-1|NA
CASTIEGVAGNTEAFF
TGTGCCAGCACTATAGAGGGAGTGGCTGGGAACACTGAAGCTTTCTTT
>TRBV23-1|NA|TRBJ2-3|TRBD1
CASMDRGSGSTDTQYF
TGCGCCAGCATGGACAGGGGCTCGGGTAGCACAGATACGCAGTATTTT
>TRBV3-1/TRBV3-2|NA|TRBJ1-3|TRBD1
CASSPQYRGQGNTIYF
TGTGCCAGCAGCCCCCAATATAGGGGGCAGGGAAACACCATATATTTT
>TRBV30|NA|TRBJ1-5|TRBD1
CAWSVPRAEVGQGNQPQHF
TGTGCCTGGAGTGTACCGAGAGCGGAAGTTGGACAGGGCAATCAGCCCCAGCATTTT
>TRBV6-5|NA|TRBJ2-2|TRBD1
CASNLGGAPTGELFF
TGTGCCAGCAATCTAGGGGGCGCCCCCACCGGGGAGCTGTTTTTT
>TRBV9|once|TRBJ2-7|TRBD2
CASSPRTSGSSYEQYF
TGTGCCAGCAGCCCCCGGACTAGCGGGAGTTCCTACGAGCAGTACTTC
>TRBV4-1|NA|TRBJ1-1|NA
CASSQDDRLPRYYGAFF
TGCGCCAGCAGCCAAGATGATCGACTGCCGCGATACTATGGGGCTTTCTTT
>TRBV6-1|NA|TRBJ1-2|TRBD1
CASSEVRQGFGYTF
TGTGCCAGCAGTGAAGTGAGACAGGGGTTTGGCTACACCTTC
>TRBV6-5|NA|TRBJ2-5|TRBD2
CASSPTSGGETQYF
TGTGCCAGCAGTCCGACTAGCGGGGGAGAGACCCAGTACTTC
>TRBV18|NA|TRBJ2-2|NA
CASSRAAAGDGELFF
TGTGCCAGCTCGCGAGCGGCAGCCGGGGACGGGGAGCTGTTTTTT
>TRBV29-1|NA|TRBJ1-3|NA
CSAGDGSGNTIYF
TGCAGCGCCGGCGACGGCTCTGGAAACACCATATATTTT
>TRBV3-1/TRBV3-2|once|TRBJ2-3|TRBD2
CASSQFVSGLAADTQYF
TGTGCCAGCAGCCAATTCGTCTCGGGACTAGCGGCAGATACGCAGTATTTT
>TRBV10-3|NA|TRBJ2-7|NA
CAISDTGGGLYEQYF
TGTGCCATCAGCGACACGGGGGGCGGATTGTACGAGCAGTACTTC
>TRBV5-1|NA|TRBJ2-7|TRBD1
CASSLGGQGTYEQYF
TGCGCCAGCAGCTTGGGGGGACAGGGGACCTACGAGCAGTACTTC
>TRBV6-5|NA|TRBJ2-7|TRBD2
CASSRTSGGTEQYF
TGTGCCAGCAGCCGGACTAGCGGGGGGACCGAGCAGTACTTC
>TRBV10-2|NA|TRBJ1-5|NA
CASSGHLDQPQHF
TGCGCCAGCAGTGGGCACCTCGATCAGCCCCAGCATTTT
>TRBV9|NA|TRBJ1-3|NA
CASSVESGAGNTIYF
TGTGCCAGCAGCGTAGAGTCAGGGGCTGGAAACACCATATATTTT
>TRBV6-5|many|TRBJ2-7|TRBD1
CASSYFTDRVNEQYF
TGTGCCAGCAGTTACTTTACGGACAGGGTCAACGAGCAGTACTTC
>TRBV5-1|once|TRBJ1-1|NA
CASSPQGNTEAFF
TGCGCCAGCAGCCCACAGGGAAACACTGAAGCTTTCTTT
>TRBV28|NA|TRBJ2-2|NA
CASSSQSTGELFF
TGTGCCAGCAGTTCCCAGTCGACCGGGGAGCTGTTTTTT
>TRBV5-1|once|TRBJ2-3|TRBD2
CASSLGTRGRDTQYF
TGCGCCAGCAGCTTGGGGACTAGGGGAAGAGATACGCAGTATTTT
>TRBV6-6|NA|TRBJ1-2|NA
CASSYPTGPNYGYTF
TGTGCCAGCAGTTACCCCACAGGACCTAACTATGGCTACACCTTC
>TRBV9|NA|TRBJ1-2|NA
CASSVRDDYGYTF
TGTGCCAGCAGCGTCAGGGATGACTATGGCTACACCTTC
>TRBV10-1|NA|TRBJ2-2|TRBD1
CATATGTTNTGELFF
TGCGCCACCGCGACAGGGACAACGAACACCGGGGAGCTGTTTTTT
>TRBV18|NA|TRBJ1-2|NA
CASSPNGDYGYTF
TGTGCCAGCTCACCTAACGGGGACTATGGCTACACCTTC